This T cell receptor (beta chain) was recorded in a study of T cell repertoires in cytomegalovirus infection. Study-wide results and limits: Cumulative public TCR beta family frequency identified CMV carriers with the relevant HLA.

As concerns this clonotype: Its antigen is unidentified. Germline is not matched at one junction end, which may reflect a read error.

One entry per CDR3 protein, called by TCRdb with MiXCR from the reads. The sample gives 490,000 or so distinct CDR3 sequences, 10% to 12% of which show up once; roughly 10% is in the top ten. The sequenced sample was PBMCs. The sequence came from a human donor in good health (CMV status not recorded). Some clones in this sample may be carry-over from other donors' samples.

This CDR3 reads CSAYRQGAYGFTF. CDR3 DNA: TGCAGTGCCTACCGACAGGGGGCCTATGGCTTCACCTTC. This chain connects TRBV20-1 to TRBJ1-2; 10 bases match TRBD1. This CDR3 is built from 13 residues. Germline CDR1 is DFQATT and CDR2 is SNEGSKA (reference sequence).